These T cell receptor beta chains were read from a single sample in a study of T cells in Graves' hyperthyroidism and ophthalmopathy. TCRdb itself ran the multiplex PCR reads through MiXCR, one entry per CDR3 protein. This sample yields some 350,000 distinct CDR3 sequences, of which nearly 15% are seen a single time; roughly a fifth belongs to the top ten. Sequenced material: blood. The receptors were gathered from a woman in her sixties with Graves' ophthalmopathy. Both conserved end residues are part of each CDR3. Fields, in order: D gene, J gene, clone size, V gene, CDR3 protein, CDR3 DNA. The D gene is left open where the match is weak. Clone size is stated in some rows and not others, as once, few, many or a class when expanded.

d_gene: -; j_gene: TRBJ2-7; abundance: -; v_gene: TRBV20-1; CDR3aa: CSAPGTRTTYEQYF; CDR3nt: TGCAGTGCCCCAGGGACTCGGACCACCTACGAGCAGTACTTC
d_gene: -; j_gene: TRBJ2-5; abundance: many; v_gene: TRBV12-3/TRBV12-4; CDR3aa: CASTEGRTQYF; CDR3nt: TGTGCCAGCACGGAGGGAAGGACCCAGTACTTC
d_gene: TRBD2; j_gene: TRBJ2-1; abundance: many; v_gene: TRBV7-2; CDR3aa: CASSFPGGEYNEQFF; CDR3nt: TGTGCCAGCAGCTTCCCGGGGGGGGAGTACAATGAGCAGTTCTTC
d_gene: TRBD1; j_gene: TRBJ1-4; abundance: -; v_gene: TRBV12-3/TRBV12-4; CDR3aa: CASRSTGVGKLFF; CDR3nt: TGTGCCAGCAGATCCACAGGGGTCGGAAAACTGTTTTTT
d_gene: TRBD1; j_gene: TRBJ2-2; abundance: few; v_gene: TRBV6-2/TRBV6-3; CDR3aa: CASSQGTGVPGELFF; CDR3nt: TGTGCCAGCAGTCAAGGGACAGGGGTGCCCGGGGAGCTGTTTTTT
d_gene: TRBD2; j_gene: TRBJ2-1; abundance: -; v_gene: TRBV4-1; CDR3aa: CASSQRLAGDNEQFF; CDR3nt: TGCGCCAGCAGCCAAAGACTAGCGGGGGACAATGAGCAGTTCTTC
d_gene: TRBD1; j_gene: TRBJ2-7; abundance: -; v_gene: TRBV7-2; CDR3aa: CASSKTGAEREQYF; CDR3nt: TGTGCCAGCAGCAAAACAGGGGCTGAGCGCGAGCAGTACTTC
d_gene: -; j_gene: TRBJ2-5; abundance: few; v_gene: TRBV10-3; CDR3aa: CAISEGSLETQYF; CDR3nt: TGTGCCATCAGTGAGGGTAGCTTGGAGACCCAGTACTTC
d_gene: -; j_gene: TRBJ2-5; abundance: -; v_gene: TRBV11-1; CDR3aa: CASRPGTLLPAETQYF; CDR3nt: TGTGCCAGCAGACCAGGGACTTTACTACCGGCGGAGACCCAGTACTTC
d_gene: -; j_gene: TRBJ2-7; abundance: few; v_gene: TRBV7-7; CDR3aa: CASSLVETGEQYF; CDR3nt: TGTGCTAGCAGCTTAGTCGAGACGGGGGAGCAGTACTTC
d_gene: -; j_gene: TRBJ2-7; abundance: many; v_gene: TRBV7-9; CDR3aa: CASSPSGRLRYEQYF; CDR3nt: TGTGCCAGCAGCCCCTCGGGACGGCTTCGATACGAGCAGTACTTC
d_gene: TRBD2; j_gene: TRBJ2-1; abundance: few; v_gene: TRBV6-2/TRBV6-3; CDR3aa: CASSIGTSGRVDEQFF; CDR3nt: TGTGCCAGCAGTATAGGGACTAGCGGGAGGGTTGATGAGCAGTTCTTC
d_gene: -; j_gene: TRBJ2-3; abundance: many; v_gene: TRBV12-3/TRBV12-4; CDR3aa: CASGHYSPDTQYF; CDR3nt: TGTGCCAGCGGACATTACTCCCCAGATACGCAGTATTTT
d_gene: TRBD1; j_gene: TRBJ1-6; abundance: -; v_gene: TRBV12-3/TRBV12-4; CDR3aa: CASSYRDSHNSPLHF; CDR3nt: TGTGCCAGCAGTTACCGGGACAGTCATAATTCACCCCTCCACTTT
d_gene: -; j_gene: TRBJ1-2; abundance: many; v_gene: TRBV28; CDR3aa: CASSSSIYGYTF; CDR3nt: TGTGCCAGCAGTTCCTCAATCTATGGCTACACCTTC
d_gene: -; j_gene: TRBJ2-5; abundance: many; v_gene: TRBV7-2; CDR3aa: CASIPSRMGPETQYF; CDR3nt: TGTGCCAGCATCCCTTCAAGGATGGGTCCGGAGACCCAGTACTTC
d_gene: -; j_gene: TRBJ2-5; abundance: -; v_gene: TRBV5-1; CDR3aa: CASSPDRDGPEETQYF; CDR3nt: TGCGCCAGCAGCCCGGATCGGGACGGCCCCGAAGAGACCCAGTACTTC
d_gene: -; j_gene: TRBJ2-1; abundance: many; v_gene: TRBV7-2; CDR3aa: CASSLGGHPQFF; CDR3nt: TGTGCCAGCAGCTTAGGGGGCCACCCCCAGTTCTTC
d_gene: -; j_gene: TRBJ2-7; abundance: many; v_gene: TRBV12-3/TRBV12-4; CDR3aa: CASAIGESYEQYF; CDR3nt: TGTGCCAGCGCGATTGGGGAATCCTACGAGCAGTACTTC
d_gene: TRBD1; j_gene: TRBJ2-7; abundance: many; v_gene: TRBV5-1; CDR3aa: CASSVKGQGGEQYF; CDR3nt: TGCGCCAGCAGCGTAAAGGGACAGGGAGGCGAGCAGTACTTC
d_gene: TRBD2; j_gene: TRBJ2-1; abundance: many; v_gene: TRBV7-3; CDR3aa: CASSPGGGIDEQFF; CDR3nt: TGTGCCAGCAGCCCCGGGGGGGGGATTGATGAGCAGTTCTTC
d_gene: TRBD2; j_gene: TRBJ2-3; abundance: many; v_gene: TRBV7-2; CDR3aa: CASSLTSGRLSDTQYF; CDR3nt: TGTGCCAGCAGCTTGACTAGCGGGAGACTGTCAGATACGCAGTATTTT
d_gene: TRBD1; j_gene: TRBJ2-1; abundance: many; v_gene: TRBV2; CDR3aa: CASSPGQGGNEQFF; CDR3nt: TGTGCCAGCAGCCCGGGACAGGGGGGGAATGAGCAGTTCTTC
d_gene: -; j_gene: TRBJ1-6; abundance: -; v_gene: TRBV19; CDR3aa: CASTERGGNSPLHF; CDR3nt: TGTGCCAGTACCGAAAGGGGGGGTAATTCACCCCTCCACTTT
d_gene: TRBD2; j_gene: TRBJ2-1; abundance: many; v_gene: TRBV7-2; CDR3aa: CASSFSGGYNEQFF; CDR3nt: TGTGCCAGCAGCTTTAGCGGGGGGTACAATGAGCAGTTCTTC
d_gene: -; j_gene: TRBJ2-5; abundance: many; v_gene: TRBV20-1; CDR3aa: CSFKGPAGETQYF; CDR3nt: TGCAGCTTTAAAGGGCCTGCCGGGGAGACCCAGTACTTC
d_gene: -; j_gene: TRBJ1-2; abundance: -; v_gene: TRBV7-6; CDR3aa: CASSPDVEWDYGYTF; CDR3nt: TGTGCCAGCAGCCCCGACGTTGAATGGGACTATGGCTACACCTTC
d_gene: -; j_gene: TRBJ1-1; abundance: -; v_gene: TRBV20-1; CDR3aa: CSARGDMNTEAFF; CDR3nt: TGCAGTGCTAGAGGAGACATGAACACTGAAGCTTTCTTT
d_gene: -; j_gene: TRBJ1-3; abundance: -; v_gene: TRBV5-8; CDR3aa: CASSLRARPGNTIYF; CDR3nt: TGTGCCAGCAGCTTGCGGGCTAGGCCTGGAAACACCATATATTTT
d_gene: TRBD2; j_gene: TRBJ2-5; abundance: many; v_gene: TRBV5-5; CDR3aa: CASSLEGTSGRGTQYF; CDR3nt: TGTGCCAGCAGCTTGGAGGGGACTAGCGGGCGAGGGACCCAGTACTTC
d_gene: -; j_gene: TRBJ2-2; abundance: -; v_gene: TRBV20-1; CDR3aa: CSAEDREGAGELFF; CDR3nt: TGCAGTGCCGAGGACAGGGAGGGGGCCGGGGAGCTGTTTTTT
d_gene: -; j_gene: TRBJ2-5; abundance: -; v_gene: TRBV12-3/TRBV12-4; CDR3aa: CASRIDRLWETQYF; CDR3nt: TGTGCCAGCAGAATAGACAGGTTGTGGGAGACCCAGTACTTC
d_gene: -; j_gene: TRBJ2-1; abundance: few; v_gene: TRBV6-2/TRBV6-3; CDR3aa: CASIQGLTYNEQFF; CDR3nt: TGTGCCAGCATCCAGGGTCTAACCTACAATGAGCAGTTCTTC
d_gene: -; j_gene: TRBJ2-7; abundance: -; v_gene: TRBV29-1; CDR3aa: CSVTKNYEQYF; CDR3nt: TGCAGCGTGACTAAAAACTACGAGCAGTACTTC
d_gene: TRBD2; j_gene: TRBJ2-3; abundance: many; v_gene: TRBV3-1; CDR3aa: CASSFRGAGVTDTQYF; CDR3nt: TGTGCCAGCAGCTTTCGAGGAGCGGGAGTCACAGATACGCAGTATTTT
d_gene: TRBD2; j_gene: TRBJ2-7; abundance: few; v_gene: TRBV20-1; CDR3aa: CSARDLRTSGRAGNYEQYF; CDR3nt: TGCAGTGCTAGAGATCTTCGGACTAGCGGGAGGGCCGGGAACTACGAGCAGTACTTC
d_gene: -; j_gene: TRBJ1-4; abundance: many; v_gene: TRBV2; CDR3aa: CASSVRQAATNEKLFF; CDR3nt: TGTGCCAGCAGTGTTCGACAGGCAGCAACTAATGAAAAACTGTTTTTT
d_gene: -; j_gene: TRBJ2-1; abundance: few; v_gene: TRBV28; CDR3aa: CASSARATGEQFF; CDR3nt: TGTGCCAGCAGTGCCCGGGCAACGGGTGAGCAGTTCTTC
d_gene: -; j_gene: TRBJ1-1; abundance: -; v_gene: TRBV9; CDR3aa: CASSRGTRDLNTEAFF; CDR3nt: TGTGCCAGCAGCCGTGGGACCCGGGACTTGAACACTGAAGCTTTCTTT
d_gene: -; j_gene: TRBJ2-2; abundance: -; v_gene: TRBV6-5; CDR3aa: CASSYGQPDTGELFF; CDR3nt: TGTGCCAGCAGTTACGGGCAGCCAGACACCGGGGAGCTGTTTTTT
d_gene: TRBD1; j_gene: TRBJ2-3; abundance: -; v_gene: TRBV6-1; CDR3aa: CASKGQRTLGYTDTQYF; CDR3nt: TGTGCCAGCAAGGGACAGCGGACCTTGGGATACACAGATACGCAGTATTTT
d_gene: -; j_gene: TRBJ2-1; abundance: few; v_gene: TRBV24-1; CDR3aa: CATSDKTYNEQFF; CDR3nt: TGTGCCACCAGTGATAAAACTTACAATGAGCAGTTCTTC
d_gene: TRBD2; j_gene: TRBJ2-3; abundance: -; v_gene: TRBV29-1; CDR3aa: CSVALAGDTDTQYF; CDR3nt: TGCAGCGTTGCTCTAGCGGGGGACACAGATACGCAGTATTTT
d_gene: TRBD2; j_gene: TRBJ2-5; abundance: -; v_gene: TRBV10-3; CDR3aa: CAIRGTSGNHLYF; CDR3nt: TGTGCCATCAGAGGGACTAGCGGGAACCACCTTTACTTC